This T cell receptor (beta chain) is drawn from a study of cytomegalovirus exposure and HLA in healthy donors. Primers: 60 Vbeta forward and 13 Jbeta reverse. Here immunoSEQ multiplex PCR was the method, and the copy in TCRdb shows in-frame clones only, minus some. The repertoire has about 180,000 clones, 75% of them found once; the top ten carry roughly 2.8%. V gave up 3 bases and J gave up 4 bases; unmatched junction bases: 4. Per germline, CDR1 LNHNV and CDR2 YYDKDF (reference sequence). The CDR3 contains 16 residues. This sequence was found in a male donor in good health and CMV-seronegative. The chain links TRBV15 to TRBJ2-1; 12 bases align to TRBD2. Sequencing used PBMCs. CDR3: CATSRGLAGVYNEQFF. CDR3 nucleotides: TGTGCCACCAGCAGGGGACTAGCGGGTGTTTACAATGAGCAGTTCTTC.